This T cell receptor (beta chain) was documented in a study of patients and donors after allogeneic stem cell transplantation. TCRdb processed the RT-PCR reads anew with MiXCR; each CDR3 protein has one entry. The table records some 200,000 distinct CDR3 sequences, about 40% of them present only once. In germline, CDR1 is MNHEY, CDR2 SVGEGT. This CDR3 comprises 14 residues. Trimming removed 6 bases at V and 3 bases at J, with 12 bases between. Sequenced input: blood, either unsorted or a sorted T cell fraction (not recorded which). The receptor comes from a human donor who was either an allogeneic HSCT recipient or a stem cell or donor lymphocyte infusion donor (not recorded which). It is not recorded whose cells these are; they may come from a transplant donor. V is TRBV6-2 or TRBV6-3 and J is TRBJ1-5, with no clear D. The CDR3, as DNA: TGTGCCAGCAGCCCTTTCAATTTCAATCAGCCCCAGCATTTT. It codes for CASSPFNFNQPQHF.